Below, one T cell receptor beta chain is given with its context. The sample comes from a study of technical replicates of blood from a few donors. V lost 5 bases and J lost 0, with 14 bases in between. Germline V gene lookup returns CDR1 SQVTM and CDR2 ANQGSEA. The CDR3 length is 15 residues. Repertoires were generated with immunoSEQ multiplex PCR, while TCRdb's copy carries only in-frame clones and drops some. The data hold roughly 79,000 clones, with nearly 96% observed a single time. Sequencing was performed on T cells isolated from PBMCs. The source is a human donor in good health. V gene TRBV29-1 combines with J gene TRBJ2-1; D not resolved. The CDR3 nucleotides are TGCAGCGTTCCAACCGGTCCAAGCTCCTACAATGAGCAGTTCTTC. Protein: CSVPTGPSSYNEQFF.